This TCR beta chain was sequenced for a study of human T cells and chemical hapten exposure (dated by TCRdb to 2020 to 2022). Study-wide context: For sensitization, 2% DPC in acetone was applied to a 2 cm by 2 cm area of upper inner arm skin. Patients additionally received weekly therapeutic DPC doses to the scalp throughout the roughly 25-week study period. Patch testing was done on the upper back using Finn chambers containing 0.01% DPC, and results were scored after 6 days according to International Contact Dermatitis Research Group standards. Alopecia areata with under or over 50% scalp involvement, alopecia totalis and alopecia universalis were represented in the patient cohort, which was mostly female. The libraries were sequenced as a pool, and the TCR yield per sample differed mostly because of small variations in library volumes within the pool. This study followed changes in the peripheral blood TCR repertoire in vivo during primary and secondary sensitization of alopecia patients to the hapten diphenylcyclopropenone (DPC). Patient blood was sampled pre-sensitization (week 0) and at 2, 6 and about 24 weeks after DPC sensitization. For TCR sequencing, blood came from about 29 alopecia patients at anywhere from one to four time points (pre-sensitization, 2, 6 and 24 weeks). Both TCR alpha and TCR beta chains were sequenced from each blood RNA sample. The full study reports these points: DPC sensitization did not change the number of TCRs with a frequency above 1 in 1000, and there was no evidence of changes in global repertoire structure. Compared with pre-sensitization or healthy control sets, expanded TCRs formed significantly more large CDR3 similarity clusters, which is consistent with antigen-driven responses. Because every patient had alopecia, a presumed autoimmune disease, the patients' immune response might differ from that of healthy individuals. Patch test score was positively correlated with the number of PT1 expanded TCRs, with significance at thresholds 8, 16 and 32 but not at 4. Repeated subsampling changed both the strength of the expansion versus patch-test correlation and the threshold at which the correlation became significant.

What this sample's time point label stands for: patch test 2, 6 weeks after DPC sensitization. This sample's treatment or condition label indicates: therapeutic diphenylcyclopropenone sensitization with weekly scalp DPC. Unfractionated whole blood was collected in Tempus Blood RNA tubes, and total RNA was extracted from that blood. At each patch-test visit, blood was drawn before the patch test was applied. To be eligible, patients had to be aged 18 to 70, diagnosed with alopecia and judged suitable for DPC therapy, while pregnant patients were excluded. Libraries were made using RACE. Instrument used: NextSeq 500. During library preparation, unique molecular identifiers were attached to individual cDNA molecules so that TCRs could be counted in a quantitative, reproducible way. In the source study's methods: Samples had a median of about 96,000 TCRs, with a range from about 23,224 to 750,000. V, J and CDR3 annotation of the TCR reads was carried out using the Decombinator software suite. Every sample was subsampled to the same number of TCRs (28,000) for the PS versus PT1 abundance plots. TCRs were defined as expanded if absent before sensitization and observed at least eight times at the 2-week time point. The raw public data were reprocessed by TCRdb itself: fastp quality trimming at Q25, MiXCR clonotype calling, in-frame beta chains only. Every distinct CDR3 protein forms one entry, paired with its most common genes and DNA. The V and J calls and clone size are TCRdb's, not the authors'. The sample table contains roughly 42,000 distinct CDR3 sequences; only one count was recorded for approximately 9.5% of them. The top ten constitute roughly 13% of the sample.

Including cysteine and phenylalanine, the CDR3 has 15 amino acids. Here the CDR3 DNA is all that survives: 45 bases in frame from base 1. The germline V gene (reference sequence) supplies CDR1 SGHKS and CDR2 YYEKEE. V lost 0 bases and J lost 7 bases, and the count of bases not matched to a germline gene is 4. Comment on this clonotype: The clone's antigen remains unknown. No base quality values were provided; no much bigger clone lies one nucleotide off.

The rearranged segments are TRBV5-5 and TRBJ1-6, and TRBD1 aligns with 7 junction nucleotides. Sequences were derived from whole blood, sampled in connection with sensitization to the hapten diphenylcyclopropenone (DPC). The receptor was isolated from a woman in her thirties with alopecia areata. Some clones in this sample may be carry-over from other donors' samples. The CDR3 region reads CASSLEARGNSPLHF. The sequenced DNA is TGTGCCAGCAGCTTGGAGGCCAGGGGGAATTCACCCCTCCACTTT.